This T cell receptor beta chain was documented in a study of T cell responses to AZD1222 COVID-19 vaccine. This table comes from immunoSEQ multiplex PCR, and its TCRdb copy is limited to in-frame clones, with some not included. The table has 50,000 to 65,000 clones, 87% seen once; the top ten hold roughly 2.5%. V lost 0 bases to trimming and J lost 2 bases, with 10 bases between them. Germline assignment: CDR1 PRHDT and CDR2 FYEKMQ (reference sequence). The CDR3 has 15 residues. This material consisted of peripheral blood, taken 28 days after the second AZD1222 dose. This chain connects TRBV13 to TRBJ2-5; the D is unclear. The origin of this receptor is an adult who received the AZD1222 COVID-19 vaccine. CDR3 sequence reads: CASSLGRVGQETQYF. The CDR3 region has the DNA TGTGCCAGCAGCTTAGGCCGGGTGGGGCAAGAGACCCAGTACTTC.